This T cell receptor beta chain originates from a study of blood T cell repertoires in COVID-19. The method was immunoSEQ multiplex PCR; TCRdb's version includes in-frame clones alone and lacks a portion of them. Among fewer than 90,000 clones listed, roughly 81% were seen once. This CDR3 spans 13 amino acids. Between the trimmed V and J ends, which lost 2 bases and 8 bases, there was a span of 11 bases. CDR1 SGHRS and CDR2 YFSETQ come from the germline V gene. The sequenced material came from peripheral blood. This TCR came from a man between 65 and 79 years old with acute or convalescent COVID-19. J is TRBJ2-4 and V is TRBV5-1; D perhaps matches TRBD2 (5 bases). The CDR3, as DNA: TGCGCCAGCAGCTTCCCTAGCACGGACATTCAGTACTTC. It translates to CASSFPSTDIQYF.